This T cell receptor (beta chain) was sequenced during a study of blood T cells in healthy people across ages. Findings of the study overall: Bulk PBMC profiling left naive and antigen-experienced comparisons inconclusive. TCR beta diversity tracked closely with naive T cell percentage.

Using a J-beta primer mix together with a sample-barcoded 5' primer, a second PCR was run for roughly 7 to 12 cycles. A template-switch adaptor containing 12 random nucleotides labeled each cDNA molecule. Each sample provided no less than 2.5 million CDR3-containing paired-end reads. MiXCR, run by TCRdb on the 5' RACE reads, gives a single entry per CDR3 protein. The sample lists over 700,000 distinct CDR3 sequences, 53% seen once, with about 42% in the top ten. This clonotype turned up a few times. The antigen is not known. The sequencing input was blood. The TCR comes from a man older than 75 in good health.

In nucleotides, the CDR3 is TGTGCCAGCAGTCAGCTAATAGCGGGAGGATACGAGCAGTACTTC. Its protein is CASSQLIAGGYEQYF. The chain couples TRBV27 to TRBJ2-4; the match to TRBD2 covers 10 bases. The J call may be wrong; the DNA end is better matched by TRBJ2-7. The CDR3 length is 15 residues. CDR1 MNHEY and CDR2 SMNVEV come from the germline V gene (reference sequence).